What follows are 32 T cell receptor beta chains derived from one specimen sequenced in a study of T-cell reconstitution after alpha-beta-depleted transplantation in children. Preparation of the TCRbeta library used unique molecular identifiers. MiXCR was run by TCRdb on the PCR reads, yielding one entry per CDR3 protein. The repertoire has around 450,000 distinct CDR3 sequences, around 15% of them found once; the top ten carry less than 30%. Sequenced material: PBMCs, mostly from graft donor cells, taken 360 days after TCRalphabeta/CD19-depleted stem cell transplant. The source is a boy younger than two who had a stem cell transplant for Wiskott-Aldrich syndrome, so the T cells may come from the graft donor.

The rearrangement joins TRBV5-6 to TRBJ2-7; 8 bases are a match to TRBD1. The CDR3 runs 15 residues. Trimming cost V 9 bases and J 2 bases; bases outside gene matches: 13. Germline V CDR1 and CDR2: SGHDT, YYEEEE. CDR3: CAMGPGPTGAYEQYF. The CDR3 DNA is TGTGCCATGGGCCCCGGGCCGACAGGGGCCTACGAGCAGTACTTC.

In this sample, this clonotype turned up a few times. The chain employs TRBV2 and TRBJ1-2; the match to TRBD1 covers 7 bases. Germline lookup yields CDR1 SNHLY and CDR2 FYNNEI. The trim removed 2 bases at V and 0 bases at J, leaving 12 bases unmatched. The CDR3 covers 18 residues. The CDR3: CASSESRRGTETNYGYTF. The DNA for the CDR3 is TGTGCCAGCAGTGAATCCCGTCGCGGGACAGAAACTAACTATGGCTACACCTTC.

The sample holds a few counts of this clonotype. The rearrangement uses TRBV18 and TRBJ2-2, with a possible D match to TRBD2 (5 bases). Germline V gene data show CDR1 as KGHSH and CDR2 as LQKENI. The CDR3 is made up of 15 amino acids. The V gene lost 2 bases and the J gene lost 1 base, with 8 bases spanning the gap. CDR3 region: CASSPFTRNTGELFF. The CDR3 DNA sequence: TGTGCCAGCTCACCATTTACTAGGAACACCGGGGAGCTGTTTTTT.

This chain links TRBV12-3 or TRBV12-4 with TRBJ2-1; tentative D call: TRBD1 (6 bases). The V end lost 3 bases, the J end lost 3 bases, and 15 bases lay between the germline ends. The CDR3 spans 16 residues. CDR3 residues: CASSLDRRALYNEQFF. Here the CDR3 DNA reads TGTGCCAGCAGTTTGGACAGACGGGCCCTCTACAATGAGCAGTTCTTC.

In this sample, this clonotype turned up once. The chain links TRBV7-6 to TRBJ2-5, with D hard to call. The ends were cut back, 3 bases at V and 9 bases at J, with 11 bases in the middle. The CDR3 has 12 residues. Germline assignment: CDR1 SGHVS and CDR2 FNYEAQ. The CDR3 nucleotides are TGTGCCAGCAGCTTTATTTCCTGGGCCCAGTACTTC. Protein product: CASSFISWAQYF.

J is TRBJ2-1 and V is TRBV25-1, with 9 bases that match TRBD2. The CDR3 totals 15 residues. The ends lost 5 bases at V and 2 bases at J; junction bases unmatched: 4. Germline V CDR1 and CDR2: MGHDK, SYGVNS. CDR3 in amino acids: CASSWGGGAYNEQFF. Here the CDR3 DNA reads TGTGCCAGCAGTTGGGGCGGGGGGGCCTACAATGAGCAGTTCTTC. Drawing the rest from reference TRBV25-1 and TRBJ2-1, the complete variable domain is EADIYQTPRYLVIGTGKKITLECSQTMGHDKMYWYQQDPGMELHLIHYSYGVNSTEKGDLSSESTVSRIRTEHFPLTLESARPSHTSQYLCASSWGGGAYNEQFFGPGTRLTVL.

In this sample, this clonotype turned up a few times. One end of the junction is discordant with germline, which a read error may explain. CDR3 DNA sequence: TGTGCCAGCAGTTCAGCGGCTAGCGGGAGGCTCGGGGCCCTTTTC. The encoded protein is CASSSAASGRLGALF. V usage is TRBV6-5 and J usage is TRBJ2-5; 11 bases align to TRBD2. CDR3 length equals 15 residues. Germline-derived CDR1 and CDR2 are MNHEY and SVGAGI.

This clonotype was seen a few times. The chain couples TRBV2 to TRBJ2-6; no clear D gene. Germline CDR1 is SNHLY and CDR2 is FYNNEI. The CDR3 loop spans 15 amino acids. V lost 3 bases, J lost 0 bases, and 6 bases lay in between. The CDR3 loop is CASSDFLSGANVLTF. DNA of the CDR3: TGTGCCAGCAGTGACTTCCTCTCTGGGGCCAACGTCCTGACTTTC.

This clonotype was counted at least ten times. The chain employs TRBV29-1 and TRBJ2-2; D remains ambiguous. The CDR3 contains 13 residues. Per germline, CDR1 SQVTM and CDR2 ANQGSEA. Trimming stripped 7 bases from V and 1 base from J, with 10 bases between. CDR3 loop: CSACLVNTGELFF. DNA for the CDR3: TGCAGCGCATGTTTGGTGAACACCGGGGAGCTGTTTTTT.

This clonotype was picked up many times. This chain connects TRBV5-1 to TRBJ2-7; maybe TRBD1 (5 bases). This CDR3 spans 13 amino acids. The germline V gene encodes CDR1 SGHRS and CDR2 YFSETQ. Trimming left V 1 base short and J 2 bases short, with 7 bases between. This CDR3 is CASSLRGAYEQYF. The DNA for the CDR3 is TGCGCCAGCAGCTTGAGGGGTGCCTACGAGCAGTACTTC. The full variable domain, completed using reference TRBV5-1 and TRBJ2-7, is KAGVTQTPRYLIKTRGQQVTLSCSPISGHRSVSWYQQTPGQGLQFLFEYFSETQRNKGNFPGRFSGRQFSNSRSEMNVSTLELGDSALYLCASSLRGAYEQYFGPGTRLTVT.

This chain joins TRBV4-2 and TRBJ1-3; 7 bases are shared with TRBD1. J gave up 6 bases and V 4 bases, and 6 bases lay outside the gene matches. The CDR3 covers 14 residues. Germline CDR1 and CDR2: LGHNA and YNFKEQ. CDR3 sequence reads: CASSPGQKVNTIYF. DNA for the CDR3: TGTGCCAGCAGCCCGGGACAGAAAGTAAACACCATATATTTT.

The chain combines TRBV9 with TRBJ2-4; no firm D call. This CDR3 has 15 amino acids. Germline-derived CDR1 and CDR2 are SGDLS and YYNGEE. Between the trimmed V and J ends, which lost 0 bases and 7 bases, there was a span of 14 bases. Written as DNA, the CDR3 is TGTGCCAGCAGCGTAGCTGGGAAGGGTGGGAACATTCAGTACTTC. This sequence encodes CASSVAGKGGNIQYF.

In this sample, this clonotype turned up once. V is TRBV7-6 and J is TRBJ2-5, with D uncertain. The V gene lost 1 base and the J gene lost 1 base, with 10 bases spanning the gap. The germline gives CDR1 SGHVS, CDR2 FNYEAQ. The CDR3 is made up of 15 amino acids. Here the CDR3 reads CASSLEPARQETQYF. CDR3 coding DNA: TGTGCCAGCAGCTTAGAGCCAGCGCGCCAAGAGACCCAGTACTTC. Based on the CDR3 plus reference TRBV7-6 and TRBJ2-5, the full variable domain is GAGVSQSPRYKVTKRGQDVALRCDPISGHVSLYWYRQALGQGPEFLTYFNYEAQQDKSGLPNDRFSAERPEGSISTLTIQRTEQRDSAMYRCASSLEPARQETQYFGPGTRLLVL.

This clonotype was counted only a few times. V is TRBV12-3 or TRBV12-4 and J is TRBJ2-7; TRBD2 is a possible D gene (6 bases). The CDR3 consists of 17 residues. Trimming took off 5 bases at V and 3 bases at J, with 23 bases between the two ends. The CDR3 loop is CASSLSPRLVSLYEQYF. The CDR3 DNA follows: TGTGCCAGCAGTCTCTCTCCCCGACTAGTCTCCCTCTACGAGCAGTACTTC.

This chain connects TRBV24-1 to TRBJ2-7; D gene unclear. The CDR3 has 13 residues. Germline V CDR1 and CDR2: KGHDR, SFDVKD. V was pared by 1 base and J by 2 bases, with 5 bases between. CDR3 in DNA: TGTGCCACCAGTGATTTCAGAGCCTACGAGCAGTACTTC. As protein: CATSDFRAYEQYF.

This chain joins TRBV7-8 and TRBJ2-7, with D perhaps TRBD2 (6 bases). The CDR3 covers 13 residues. The V end lost 5 bases, the J end lost 7 bases, and 15 bases lay between the germline ends. CDR1 SGHVS and CDR2 FQNEAQ come from the germline V gene. In DNA form, the CDR3 reads TGTGCCAGCAGCCGCGGGCCGACTAGGGAGCAGTACTTC. The encoded protein is CASSRGPTREQYF.

This clonotype was seen only a few times. This chain joins TRBV5-1 and TRBJ2-1; D is perhaps TRBD1 (6 bases). This CDR3 is built from 14 residues. CDR1 is SGHRS, CDR2 YFSETQ, per germline. Trimming cost V 2 bases and J 9 bases, with 15 bases left between them. CDR3 nucleotides: TGCGCCAGCAGCTTCCGAGGGGGTTCCGTTGAGCAGTTCTTC. It yields the protein CASSFRGGSVEQFF. Combining the CDR3 with reference TRBV5-1 and TRBJ2-1 gives the whole variable domain KAGVTQTPRYLIKTRGQQVTLSCSPISGHRSVSWYQQTPGQGLQFLFEYFSETQRNKGNFPGRFSGRQFSNSRSEMNVSTLELGDSALYLCASSFRGGSVEQFFGPGTRLTVL.

This clonotype turned up a few times. V usage is TRBV29-1 and J usage is TRBJ2-3, with TRBD2 identical over 7 bases. The trim removed 5 bases at V and 5 bases at J, leaving 10 bases unmatched. Germline CDR1 is SQVTM and CDR2 is ANQGSEA. This CDR3 has 14 amino acids. Here the CDR3 DNA reads TGCAGCGTTATAGCCGGGGGGTCCGGAGATACGCAGTATTTT. Translated, it gives CSVIAGGSGDTQYF.

The chain is built from TRBV10-3 and TRBJ2-3; 7 bases are shared with TRBD1. Germline V CDR1 and CDR2: ENHRY, SYGVKD. This CDR3 spans 16 amino acids. J lost 1 base, V lost 0 bases, and 4 bases had no gene match. The CDR3 nucleotides read TGTGCCATCAGTGAGTCAAGGGGGCCGGGCACAGATACGCAGTATTTT. Translated, it gives CAISESRGPGTDTQYF.

This clonotype appeared a few times. The V and J genes are TRBV3-1 and TRBJ2-6; no clear D. Trimming pared 0 bases from V and 0 bases from J, leaving 3 bases between. The CDR3 has 15 amino acids. Germline CDR1 and CDR2: LGHDT and YNNKEL (reference sequence). The CDR3 region is CASSQDHSGANVLTF. CDR3 DNA: TGTGCCAGCAGCCAAGACCACTCTGGGGCCAACGTCCTGACTTTC. Supplemented by reference TRBV3-1 and TRBJ2-6, the full variable domain reads DTAVSQTPKYLVTQMGNDKSIKCEQNLGHDTMYWYKQDSKKFLKIMFSYNNKELIINETVPNRFSPKSPDKAHLNLHINSLELGDSAVYFCASSQDHSGANVLTFGAGSRLTVL.

This clonotype was detected ten times or more. V is TRBV5-1 and J is TRBJ2-7, with D hard to call. Deletions cut 4 bases from V and 5 bases from J, with 16 bases between. From germline, CDR1 is SGHRS and CDR2 YFSETQ. The CDR3 loop spans 14 amino acids. The CDR3 protein is CASSLVVSEHEQYF. The CDR3 DNA is TGCGCCAGCAGCCTTGTGGTCAGTGAACACGAGCAGTACTTC.

The gene calls are TRBV12-3 or TRBV12-4 and TRBJ2-1; tentative D call: TRBD2 (6 bases). CDR3 size: 15 residues. Trimming took off 0 bases at V and 8 bases at J, with 14 bases between the two ends. The CDR3 coding sequence is TGTGCCAGCAGTTTAGCGGGAGGATTTAACTATGAGCAGTTCTTC. It is translated as CASSLAGGFNYEQFF.

The chain links TRBV15 to TRBJ2-7; D is possibly TRBD1 (6 bases). V lost 1 base, J lost 10 bases, and 11 bases lay in between. This CDR3 region has 12 residues. Looked up from germline, CDR1 is LNHNV and CDR2 is YYDKDF (reference sequence). The CDR3 loop is CATSRVGGNQYF. In nucleotides, the CDR3 is TGTGCCACCAGCAGAGTAGGGGGAAATCAGTACTTC.

This clonotype was recorded only once. This chain uses TRBV27 with TRBJ2-7; D unresolved. CDR1 is MNHEY and CDR2 is SMNVEV in the germline V gene (reference sequence). This CDR3 contains 16 residues. Between the trimmed V and J ends, which lost 4 bases and 3 bases, there was a span of 19 bases. Written as DNA, the CDR3 is TGTGCCAGCAGTTCCCCTGGCCGAACCCCCTACTACGAGCAGTACTTC. Translated: CASSSPGRTPYYEQYF.

There are many counts of this clonotype. This chain connects TRBV29-1 to TRBJ2-3; tentative D call: TRBD2 (7 bases). Germline CDR1 SQVTM, CDR2 ANQGSEA. V dropped 6 bases and J dropped 3 bases, with 19 bases sitting between them. The length of the CDR3 is 15 residues. CDR3 loop: CSVKRGGSWTDTQYF. In DNA, the CDR3 is TGCAGCGTCAAAAGGGGGGGGTCTTGGACAGATACGCAGTATTTT.

This clonotype has only a few counts. V gene TRBV6-5 combines with J gene TRBJ2-7; TRBD1 agrees at 7 bases. The CDR3 loop spans 12 amino acids. Trimming took 6 bases from V and 6 from J; bases not matched to a gene: 5. Germline CDR1 reads MNHEY; CDR2 reads SVGAGI. CDR3 sequence: CASRRAGGEQYF. The CDR3, as DNA: TGTGCCAGCAGGAGAGCAGGGGGCGAGCAGTACTTC.

This clonotype came up many times. J is TRBJ2-1 and V is TRBV24-1, with a weak D call TRBD2 (7 bases). Per the germline V gene, CDR1 is KGHDR and CDR2 is SFDVKD. V was cut by 1 base and J by 9 bases, with 12 bases left in between. There are 14 residues in the CDR3. The CDR3 sequence is CATSDFGGASEQFF. The CDR3 nucleotides are TGTGCCACCAGTGATTTTGGGGGGGCCAGTGAGCAGTTCTTC.

This sequence joins TRBV12-3 or TRBV12-4 and TRBJ2-5; D is ambiguous. The CDR3 is 14 residues long. V lost 2 bases and J 2 bases, leaving 9 bases between the germline ends. CDR3 sequence (DNA): TGTGCCAGCAGTTTAAGACGGTTTCAAGAGACCCAGTACTTC. Its translation: CASSLRRFQETQYF.

This chain joins TRBV6-5 and TRBJ2-5, with 8 nucleotides matching TRBD2. Per the germline V gene, CDR1 is MNHEY and CDR2 is SVGAGI. CDR3 length equals 17 residues. V shed 4 bases, J shed 1 base, and the junction held 11 bases outside the gene matches. CDR3 DNA sequence: TGTGCCAGCAGTTTGAGGCCCGTAGCGGGGTTCCAAGAGACCCAGTACTTC. As protein: CASSLRPVAGFQETQYF.

The chain couples TRBV6-4 to TRBJ1-1; perhaps TRBD1 as D (6 bases). The germline V and J ends were trimmed by 7 bases and 0 bases, with 12 bases remaining between them. This CDR3 region has 14 residues. Germline lookup yields CDR1 MRHNA and CDR2 SNTAGT. The CDR3 spells CASKVDRMNTEAFF. In DNA, the CDR3 is TGTGCCAGCAAGGTCGACAGGATGAACACTGAAGCTTTCTTT.

This clonotype was found a few times. The chain joins TRBV29-1 to TRBJ1-4; 7 bases are shared with TRBD1. Germline V gene sequence: CDR1 SQVTM, CDR2 ANQGSEA. The CDR3 consists of 14 residues. With 7 bases clipped from V and 4 bases from J, the junction kept 9 bases outside the gene matches. The CDR3 coding sequence is TGCAGCGCCAGGGACAGTCCTTTTAATGAAAAACTGTTTTTT. It translates to CSARDSPFNEKLFF.

In its sample, this clonotype was seen a few times. The chain joins TRBV2 to TRBJ2-1; 7 bases are shared with TRBD2. CDR1 and CDR2 from the germline V gene are SNHLY and FYNNEI. Unmatched junction bases numbered 9, after V lost 6 bases and J lost 4 bases. The CDR3 has 15 amino acids. The CDR3 DNA sequence: TGTGCCAGCAGCGCTAACCGGGACTATTACAATGAGCAGTTCTTC. It encodes CASSANRDYYNEQFF.